The 17 T cell receptor beta chains in this list originate from one sample, sequenced in a study of neurological immune-mediated disorders. TCRdb recomputed calls from the 5' RACE reads with MiXCR, one row per CDR3 protein. The table includes some 41,000 distinct CDR3 sequences, around 2.5% detected once. The sequenced material came from PBMCs. These receptors came from a man aged 30-40 years with multiple sclerosis.

This clonotype occurred many times. The chain joins TRBV28 to TRBJ2-7, with D tentatively TRBD2 (5 bases). Germline V gene data show CDR1 as MDHEN and CDR2 as SYDVKM. The CDR3 length is 14 residues. Between the trimmed V and J ends, which lost 5 bases and 2 bases, there was a span of 13 bases. The CDR3 is CASSELEGAYEQYF. As DNA, the CDR3 is TGTGCCAGCAGTGAGCTTGAGGGTGCCTACGAGCAGTACTTC. Filled out from reference TRBV28 and TRBJ2-7, the complete variable domain reads DVKVTQSSRYLVKRTGEKVFLECVQDMDHENMFWYRQDPGLGLRLIYFSYDVKMKEKGDIPEGYSVSREKKERFSLILESASTNQTSMYLCASSELEGAYEQYFGPGTRLTVT.

This clonotype was observed many times. This chain links TRBV10-3 with TRBJ2-2, with D possibly TRBD1 on 5 matching bases. CDR3 length: 21 residues. Germline V gene lookup returns CDR1 ENHRY and CDR2 SYGVKD. The V and J ends lost 8 bases and 0 bases respectively, with 31 bases between them. The CDR3 DNA follows: TGTGCCATCGGGGCCTCACAGTTTCCACTTATGATAAACTCGAACACCGGGGAGCTGTTTTTT. Amino acid sequence: CAIGASQFPLMINSNTGELFF.

In its sample, this clonotype was seen many times. The rearrangement uses TRBV7-8 and TRBJ2-2; 8 nucleotides line up with TRBD1. The CDR3 runs 17 residues. V was clipped by 1 base and J by 0 bases; unmatched bases: 4. The germline CDR1 and CDR2 sequences are SGHVS and FQNEAQ. This chain's CDR3 is CASSLGHRGANTGELFF. CDR3 sequence (DNA): TGTGCCAGCAGCTTAGGACACAGGGGGGCGAACACCGGGGAGCTGTTTTTT.

This clonotype was seen ten or more times. The chain carries TRBV7-9 and TRBJ1-2; a possible D gene is TRBD1 (5 bases). CDR3 length: 14 residues. Germline-derived CDR1 and CDR2 are SEHNR and FQNEAQ (reference sequence). V shed 5 bases and J shed 6 bases, with 16 bases lying between them. The CDR3 spells CASSPNGASNGYTF. CDR3 DNA: TGTGCCAGCAGCCCGAATGGGGCTAGCAATGGCTACACCTTC.

This clonotype came up many times. The chain recombines TRBV19 with TRBJ1-5, with TRBD1 matching over 9 bases. CDR3 size: 13 residues. J was trimmed by 3 bases and V by 8 bases; bases with no gene match: 2. CDR1 LNHDA and CDR2 SQIVND come from the germline V gene (reference sequence). CDR3 in amino acids: CASRDRDNQPQHF. In DNA form, the CDR3 reads TGTGCCAGTCGGGACAGGGACAATCAGCCCCAGCATTTT. Full variable domain (rest looked up from reference TRBV19 and TRBJ1-5): DGGITQSPKYLFRKEGQNVTLSCEQNLNHDAMYWYRQDPGQGLRLIYYSQIVNDFQKGDIAEGYSVSREKKESFPLTVTSAQKNPTAFYLCASRDRDNQPQHFGDGTRLSIL.

In its sample, this clonotype was seen many times. The rearrangement joins TRBV7-6 to TRBJ1-3; D unresolved. CDR3 length equals 14 residues. In germline, CDR1 is SGHVS, CDR2 FNYEAQ. V was clipped by 5 bases and J by 7 bases, with 15 bases between them. CDR3 in DNA: TGTGCCAGCAGCACCCGGGCCAAGGGTAACACCATATATTTT. Its translation: CASSTRAKGNTIYF.

This clonotype was seen at least ten times. The chain employs TRBV27 and TRBJ1-5; D might be TRBD1 (5 bases). The V and J ends lost 2 bases and 2 bases respectively, with 10 bases between them. Germline CDR1 MNHEY, CDR2 SMNVEV (reference sequence). The CDR3 is made up of 15 amino acids. This chain's CDR3 is CASSLGGRGNQPQHF. CDR3 nucleotide sequence: TGTGCCAGCAGTTTAGGGGGGAGGGGCAATCAGCCCCAGCATTTT.

There are many counts of this clonotype. The CDR3 loop is CASSYSGQGVSTDTQYF. The DNA for the CDR3 is TGTGCCAGCAGTTACTCTGGACAGGGGGTTAGCACAGATACGCAGTATTTT. This sequence joins TRBV6-5 and TRBJ2-3, with 10 bases lining up with TRBD1. J was trimmed by 0 bases and V by 0 bases; bases with no gene match: 3. Germline values: CDR1 MNHEY, CDR2 SVGAGI. This CDR3 comprises 17 residues.

This clonotype was recorded at least ten times. This chain joins TRBV4-3 and TRBJ2-7; D call uncertain. The CDR3 has 14 amino acids. CDR1 and CDR2 (germline): LGHNA, YSLEER. Between the trimmed V and J ends, which lost 2 bases and 0 bases, there was a span of 8 bases. In nucleotides, the CDR3 is TGCGCCAGCAGCCAAATGAGGAGCTCCTACGAGCAGTACTTC. It encodes CASSQMRSSYEQYF.

This clonotype was recorded at least ten times. The chain couples TRBV7-2 to TRBJ2-3; maybe TRBD2 (6 bases). Germline loops: CDR1 SGHTA, CDR2 FQGNSA. Trimming removed 0 bases at V and 5 bases at J, with 15 bases between. CDR3 length: 16 residues. The DNA for the CDR3 is TGTGCCAGCAGCTTAGCGCATGGCGGGAACAAAGATACGCAGTATTTT. Amino acids: CASSLAHGGNKDTQYF.

The CDR3 sequence is CASSLDRGNTEAFF. CDR3 nucleotides: TGTGCCAGCTCATTGGACAGGGGGAACACTGAAGCTTTCTTT. The V and J genes are TRBV18 and TRBJ1-1; TRBD1 matches 9 bases. V was clipped by 5 bases and J by 1 base; unmatched bases: 2. The germline CDR1 and CDR2 sequences are KGHSH and LQKENI. The CDR3 is 14 residues long.

This clonotype was recorded at least ten times. The CDR3 DNA sequence: TGTGCCAGCAGTAGGACTGCAGGGGAAAAACTGTTTTTT. It is translated as CASSRTAGEKLFF. The chain recombines TRBV6-6 with TRBJ1-4, with a weak D call TRBD1 (5 bases). V dropped 5 bases and J dropped 8 bases, with 12 bases sitting between them. Germline CDR1 is MNHNY and CDR2 is SVGAGI (reference sequence). The CDR3 loop spans 13 amino acids.

This clonotype was seen at least ten times. The chain recombines TRBV20-1 with TRBJ2-1; 12 nucleotides agree with TRBD2. This CDR3 comprises 16 residues. V dropped 4 bases and J dropped 3; count of bases not matched to a gene: 7. Germline V lookup: CDR1 DFQATT, CDR2 SNEGSKA (reference sequence). CDR3 amino acids: CSAIQLAGGYYNEQFF. In nucleotides, the CDR3 is TGCAGTGCTATCCAACTAGCGGGAGGTTACTACAATGAGCAGTTCTTC.

In this sample, this clonotype turned up many times. This chain connects TRBV6-5 to TRBJ2-3; 9 positions agree with TRBD2. The V gene end was trimmed by 6 bases and the J gene end by 1 base; junction bases not matched to a gene: 11. Germline CDR1 MNHEY, CDR2 SVGAGI. The CDR3 contains 17 residues. The CDR3 bases are TGTGCCAGCAGGCCCAATCGACTAGCGGAGCGCACAGATACGCAGTATTTT. Protein sequence: CASRPNRLAERTDTQYF.

The rearrangement joins TRBV7-2 to TRBJ2-5; D is perhaps TRBD1 (5 bases). The CDR3 runs 13 residues. The germline V gene encodes CDR1 SGHTA and CDR2 FQGNSA. Trimming shortened V by 4 bases and J by 7 bases, and 13 bases separated the two germline ends. CDR3 in amino acids: CASSSDIRGTQYF. The DNA for the CDR3 is TGTGCCAGCAGCTCGGACATCCGAGGGACCCAGTACTTC.

This clonotype was counted ten times or more. V and J are TRBV29-1 and TRBJ1-1; TRBD1 matches 9 bases. Losses at the gene ends were 4 bases for V and 6 bases for J; bases not matched to a gene: 3. There are 12 residues in the CDR3. The germline gives CDR1 SQVTM, CDR2 ANQGSEA. This CDR3 reads CSVVRTGAEAFF. The CDR3 nucleotides read TGCAGCGTTGTCAGGACAGGGGCTGAAGCTTTCTTT.

Ten or more counts support this clonotype. The chain has TRBV5-5 and TRBJ2-2, with TRBD1 as a possible D gene (5 bases). V shed 5 bases and J shed 0 bases, with 8 bases lying between them. Germline V gene data show CDR1 as SGHKS and CDR2 as YYEKEE (reference sequence). The CDR3 runs to 14 residues. CDR3 nucleotide sequence: TGTGCCAGCAGGACAGCGCCGAACACCGGGGAGCTGTTTTTT. Residues: CASRTAPNTGELFF.